The clone carrying this T cell receptor beta chain showed up many times. The target antigen is unknown. TCRdb independently ran MiXCR on the multiplex PCR reads; one entry per CDR3 protein. The data show 50,000 to 55,000 distinct CDR3 sequences, with about 40% seen just once and approximately 10% held by the top ten. The sample comes from a study of breast tumors, draining lymph nodes, adjacent tissues. Study results and limitations: Tumor T cell lymph node origin was a supported hypothesis, not proven.

V was trimmed by 9 bases and J by 12 bases, leaving 9 bases between them. Germline V gives CDR1 SEHNR, CDR2 FQNEAQ (reference sequence). The CDR3 runs to 8 residues. V is TRBV7-9 and J is TRBJ2-7, with unresolved D. What was sequenced was breast tumor tissue. This sequence was found in a female donor with breast cancer. Some clones in this sample may be carry-over from other donors' samples. The CDR3 DNA sequence: TGTGCCAGGGGGTTGGCGTACTTC. It codes for CARGLAYF.